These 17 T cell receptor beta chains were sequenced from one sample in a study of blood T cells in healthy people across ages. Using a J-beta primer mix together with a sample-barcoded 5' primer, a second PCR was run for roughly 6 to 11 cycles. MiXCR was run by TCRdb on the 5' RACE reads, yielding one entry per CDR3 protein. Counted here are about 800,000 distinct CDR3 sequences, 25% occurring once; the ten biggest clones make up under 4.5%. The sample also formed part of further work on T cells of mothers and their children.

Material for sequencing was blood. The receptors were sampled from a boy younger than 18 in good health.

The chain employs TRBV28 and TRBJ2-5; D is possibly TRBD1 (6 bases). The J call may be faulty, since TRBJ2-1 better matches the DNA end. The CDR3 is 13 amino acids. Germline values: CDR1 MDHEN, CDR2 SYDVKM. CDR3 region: CASSSTHRAPQFF. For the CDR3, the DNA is TGTGCCAGCAGCTCCACCCACAGGGCCCCGCAGTTCTTC.

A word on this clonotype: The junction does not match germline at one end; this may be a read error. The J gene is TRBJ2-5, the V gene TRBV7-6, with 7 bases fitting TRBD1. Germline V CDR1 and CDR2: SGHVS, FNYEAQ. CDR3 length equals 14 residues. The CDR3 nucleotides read TGTGCCAGCAGCTTGACAGGGTTTAAAGAGACCCGGTACTTC. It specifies CASSLTGFKETRYF.

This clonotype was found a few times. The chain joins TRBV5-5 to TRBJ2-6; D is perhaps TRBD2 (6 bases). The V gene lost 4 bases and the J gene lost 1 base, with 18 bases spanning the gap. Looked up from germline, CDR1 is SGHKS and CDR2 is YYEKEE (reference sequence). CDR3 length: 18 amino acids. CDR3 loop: CASSHQPGVDSGANVLTF. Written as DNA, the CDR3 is TGTGCCAGCAGCCACCAGCCGGGGGTCGATTCTGGGGCCAACGTCCTGACTTTC.

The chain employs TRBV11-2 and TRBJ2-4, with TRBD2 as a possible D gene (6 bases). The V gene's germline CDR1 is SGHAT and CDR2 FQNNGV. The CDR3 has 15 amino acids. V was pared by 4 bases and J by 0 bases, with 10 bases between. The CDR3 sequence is CASSWGEIAKNIQYF. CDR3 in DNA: TGTGCCAGCAGCTGGGGGGAAATAGCCAAAAACATTCAGTACTTC.

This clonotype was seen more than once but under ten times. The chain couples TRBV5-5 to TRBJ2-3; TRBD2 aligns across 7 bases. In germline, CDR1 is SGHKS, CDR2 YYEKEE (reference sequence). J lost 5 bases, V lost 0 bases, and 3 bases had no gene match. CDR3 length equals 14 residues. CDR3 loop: CASSLGGSGDTQYF. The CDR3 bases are TGTGCCAGCAGCTTGGGCGGGAGCGGAGATACGCAGTATTTT. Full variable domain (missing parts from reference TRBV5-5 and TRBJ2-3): DAGVTQSPTHLIKTRGQQVTLRCSPISGHKSVSWYQQVLGQGPQFIFQYYEKEERGRGNFPDRFSARQFPNYSSELNVNALLLGDSALYLCASSLGGSGDTQYFGPGTRLTVL.

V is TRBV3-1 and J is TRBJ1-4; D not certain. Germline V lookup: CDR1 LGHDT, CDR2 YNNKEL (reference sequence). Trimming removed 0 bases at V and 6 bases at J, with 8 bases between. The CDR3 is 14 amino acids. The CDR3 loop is CASSQDQSDEKLFF. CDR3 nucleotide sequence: TGTGCCAGCAGCCAAGATCAAAGTGATGAAAAACTGTTTTTT.

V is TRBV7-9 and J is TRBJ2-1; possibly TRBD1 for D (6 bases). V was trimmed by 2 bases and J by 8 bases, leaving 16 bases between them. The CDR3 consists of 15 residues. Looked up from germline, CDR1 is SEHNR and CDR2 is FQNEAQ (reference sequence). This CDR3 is CASSLSGALGDEQFF. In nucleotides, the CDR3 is TGTGCCAGCAGCTTATCAGGGGCCTTGGGTGATGAGCAGTTCTTC. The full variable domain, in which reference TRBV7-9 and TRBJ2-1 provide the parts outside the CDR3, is DTGVSQNPRHKITKRGQNVTFRCDPISEHNRLYWYRQTLGQGPEFLTYFQNEAQLEKSRLLSDRFSAERPKGSFSTLEIQRTEQGDSAMYLCASSLSGALGDEQFFGPGTRLTVL.

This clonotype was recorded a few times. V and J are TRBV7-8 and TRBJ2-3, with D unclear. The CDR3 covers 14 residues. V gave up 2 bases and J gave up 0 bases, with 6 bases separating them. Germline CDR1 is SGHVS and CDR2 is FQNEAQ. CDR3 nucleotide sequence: TGTGCCAGCAGCTTAAGGGAAAGCACAGATACGCAGTATTTT. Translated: CASSLRESTDTQYF.

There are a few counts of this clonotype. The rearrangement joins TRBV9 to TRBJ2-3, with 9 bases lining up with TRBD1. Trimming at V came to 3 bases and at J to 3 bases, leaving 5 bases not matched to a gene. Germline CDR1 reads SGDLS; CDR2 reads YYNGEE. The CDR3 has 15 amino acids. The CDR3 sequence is CASSDRDRVTDTQYF. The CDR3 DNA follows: TGTGCCAGCAGCGACCGGGACAGGGTTACAGATACGCAGTATTTT. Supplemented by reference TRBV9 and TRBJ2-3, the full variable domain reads DSGVTQTPKHLITATGQRVTLRCSPRSGDLSVYWYQQSLDQGLQFLIQYYNGEERAKGNILERFSAQQFPDLHSELNLSSLELGDSALYFCASSDRDRVTDTQYFGPGTRLTVL.

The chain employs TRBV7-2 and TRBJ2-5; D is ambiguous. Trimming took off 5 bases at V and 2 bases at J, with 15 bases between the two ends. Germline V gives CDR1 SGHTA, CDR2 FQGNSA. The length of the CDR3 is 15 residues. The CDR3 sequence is CASSRKADLQETQYF. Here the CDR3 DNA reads TGTGCCAGCAGCAGAAAGGCAGATTTACAAGAGACCCAGTACTTC.

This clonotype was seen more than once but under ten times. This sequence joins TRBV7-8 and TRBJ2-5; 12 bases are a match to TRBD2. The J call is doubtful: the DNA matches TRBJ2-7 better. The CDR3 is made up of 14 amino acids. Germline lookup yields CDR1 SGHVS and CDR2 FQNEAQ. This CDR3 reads CASTKGLAGYEQYF. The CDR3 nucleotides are TGTGCCAGCACCAAGGGACTAGCGGGTTACGAGCAGTACTTC.

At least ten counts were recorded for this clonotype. In DNA form, the CDR3 reads TGCGCCAGCAGCTTGAGACAGGGAATCTACGAGCAGTACTTC. It specifies CASSLRQGIYEQYF. The chain joins TRBV5-1 to TRBJ2-7, with 7 bases aligning to TRBD1. There are 14 residues in the CDR3. The germline V gene encodes CDR1 SGHRS and CDR2 YFSETQ. With 1 base clipped from V and 3 bases from J, the junction kept 4 bases outside the gene matches.

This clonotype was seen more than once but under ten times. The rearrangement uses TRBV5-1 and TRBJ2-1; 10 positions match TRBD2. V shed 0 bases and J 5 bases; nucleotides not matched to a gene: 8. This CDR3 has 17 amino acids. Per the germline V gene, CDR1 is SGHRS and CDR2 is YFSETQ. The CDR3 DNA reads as TGCGCCAGCAGCTTGGATACTAGCGGGATGAAAAACAATGAGCAGTTCTTC. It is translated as CASSLDTSGMKNNEQFF.

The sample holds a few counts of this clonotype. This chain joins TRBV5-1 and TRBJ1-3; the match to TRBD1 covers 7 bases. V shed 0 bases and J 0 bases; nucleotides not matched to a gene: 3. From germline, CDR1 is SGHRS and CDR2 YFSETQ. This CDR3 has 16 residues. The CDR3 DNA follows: TGCGCCAGCAGCTTGGGGACAGGAAGCTCTGGAAACACCATATATTTT. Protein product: CASSLGTGSSGNTIYF.

The CDR3 sequence is CSTSRDRAPDTQYF. The CDR3 DNA reads TGCAGCACCTCCCGGGACAGGGCCCCAGATACGCAGTATTTT. The V call is TRBV29-1, the J call TRBJ2-3; TRBD1 aligns across 9 bases. This CDR3 spans 14 amino acids. CDR1 and CDR2 (germline): SQVTM, ANQGSEA. V dropped 8 bases and J dropped 4; count of bases not matched to a gene: 10.

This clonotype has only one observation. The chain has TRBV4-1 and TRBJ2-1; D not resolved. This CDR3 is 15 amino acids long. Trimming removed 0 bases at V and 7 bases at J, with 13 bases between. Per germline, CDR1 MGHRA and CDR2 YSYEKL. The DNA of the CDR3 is TGCGCCAGCAGCCAAGATGTCGGCTGGGCGAATGAGCAGTTCTTC. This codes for CASSQDVGWANEQFF.

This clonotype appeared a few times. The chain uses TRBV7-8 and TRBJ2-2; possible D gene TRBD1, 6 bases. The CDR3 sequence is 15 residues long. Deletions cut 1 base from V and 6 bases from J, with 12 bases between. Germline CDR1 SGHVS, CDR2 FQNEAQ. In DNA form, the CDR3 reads TGTGCCAGCAGCTTAGGGACGGCAGGGGCCGGGGAGCTGTTTTTT. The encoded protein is CASSLGTAGAGELFF.